The table lists the clone carrying this T cell receptor beta chain with a few counts. This entry belongs to a study of T-cell reconstitution after alpha-beta-depleted transplantation in children. The TCRbeta library incorporated unique molecular identifiers. One entry per CDR3 protein results from TCRdb running MiXCR on the PCR reads. The top ten hold roughly 2.5% of the sample, which has approximately 350,000 distinct CDR3 sequences, 10% seen once. V dropped 0 bases and J dropped 0; count of bases not matched to a gene: 9. Germline V gives CDR1 DFQATT, CDR2 SNEGSKA (reference sequence). This CDR3 contains 17 residues.

The chain couples TRBV20-1 to TRBJ2-3, with 7 positions matching TRBD2. The starting material was PBMCs from the stem cell graft donor, obtained from the stem cell graft. The TCR comes from a human donor who donated a stem cell graft to a child with acute lymphoblastic leukemia. This CDR3 is CSARDMSGDPSTDTQYF. In DNA form, the CDR3 reads TGCAGTGCTAGAGATATGAGCGGGGATCCTAGCACAGATACGCAGTATTTT.